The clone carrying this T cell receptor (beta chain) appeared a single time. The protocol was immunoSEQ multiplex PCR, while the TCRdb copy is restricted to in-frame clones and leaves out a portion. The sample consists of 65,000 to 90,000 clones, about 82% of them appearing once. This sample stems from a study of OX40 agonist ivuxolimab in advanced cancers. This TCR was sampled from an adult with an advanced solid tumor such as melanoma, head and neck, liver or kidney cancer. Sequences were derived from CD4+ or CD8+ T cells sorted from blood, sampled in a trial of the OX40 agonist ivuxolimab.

CDR3 sequence: CASSLQWDGVGTDTQYF. Written as DNA, the CDR3 is TGCGCCAGCAGCCTCCAATGGGACGGGGTGGGAACAGATACGCAGTATTTT. The chain joins TRBV4-3 to TRBJ2-3; D may be TRBD1 or TRBD2 (5 bases each). Germline CDR1 LGHNA, CDR2 YSLEER. V lost 4 bases and J 3 bases, leaving 20 bases between the germline ends. CDR3 length: 17 amino acids.